The 5 T cell receptor beta chains in this list originate from one sample, sequenced in a study of blood T cell repertoires in COVID-19. The data were produced by immunoSEQ multiplex PCR, yet TCRdb's version contains in-frame clones alone and is incomplete. The table shows about 480,000 clones, with nearly 90% occurring only once. The material sequenced was PBMCs or T cells enriched from blood (not recorded which). The source is a woman aged 18-29 years with acute COVID-19.

This chain joins TRBV27 and TRBJ1-5; D uncertain. V was clipped by 1 base and J by 4 bases, with 11 bases between them. This CDR3 region has 15 residues. CDR1 is MNHEY and CDR2 is SMNVEV in the germline V gene (reference sequence). This CDR3 is CASSLLRGGNQPQHF. The CDR3 bases are TGTGCCAGCAGTTTATTGCGGGGAGGGAATCAGCCCCAGCATTTT.

This clone was counted a few times. The V call is TRBV5-6, the J call TRBJ2-7; 7 positions agree with TRBD1. This CDR3 region has 15 residues. V lost 6 bases to trimming and J lost 6 bases; unmatched junction nucleotides: 15. CDR1 and CDR2 (germline): SGHDT, YYEEEE. In nucleotides, the CDR3 is TGTGCCAGCAAGAGAGGACAGGAAAATATATTCGAGCAGTACTTC. Translating gives CASKRGQENIFEQYF.

The gene calls are TRBV15 and TRBJ1-5; 9 positions agree with TRBD1. CDR1 and CDR2 (germline): LNHNV, YYDKDF (reference sequence). The J segment lost 0 bases and the V segment lost 4 bases, leaving 4 bases of the junction unmatched. The CDR3 is 16 residues long. The CDR3 here is CATSMDRGHSNQPQHF. Here the CDR3 DNA reads TGTGCCACCAGCATGGACAGGGGCCATAGCAATCAGCCCCAGCATTTT.

V is TRBV4-1 and J is TRBJ2-1, with D maybe TRBD2 (5 bases). This CDR3 region has 19 residues. Trimming shortened V by 0 bases and J by 0 bases, and 18 bases separated the two germline ends. The V gene's germline CDR1 is MGHRA and CDR2 YSYEKL. CDR3 region: CASSQDPHILAYSYNEQFF. In DNA form, the CDR3 reads TGCGCCAGCAGCCAAGACCCTCACATTTTAGCGTACTCCTACAATGAGCAGTTCTTC.

In its sample, this clone was seen a few times. The rearrangement links TRBV4-3 to TRBJ2-1; 9 bases line up with TRBD1. V lost 2 bases to trimming and J lost 8 bases; unmatched junction nucleotides: 10. The CDR3 sequence is 16 residues long. CDR1 is LGHNA, CDR2 YSLEER, per germline. The CDR3, as DNA: TGCGCCAGCAGCCAATTATCCGGGACAGGGTCCGATGAGCAGTTCTTC. Its protein product is CASSQLSGTGSDEQFF.